These 17 T cell receptor beta chains originate from one sample sequenced in a study of technical replicates of blood from a handful of donors. Some clones are missing from TCRdb's copy, which holds only in-frame ones; the method was immunoSEQ multiplex PCR. The table lists over 90,000 clones, 95% of them singletons, with about 0.19% in the top ten. Material: T cells isolated from PBMCs. Receptors were obtained from a human donor in good health.

This sequence joins TRBV11-3 and TRBJ1-1; no definite D call. The CDR3 length is 14 residues. Per the germline V gene, CDR1 is SGHNT and CDR2 is YENEEA. The V end lost 5 bases, the J end lost 2 bases, and 12 bases lay between the germline ends. The CDR3 nucleotides are TGTGCCAGCAGCGCCCGGACGGGAAACACTGAAGCTTTCTTT. This sequence encodes CASSARTGNTEAFF.

This chain joins TRBV10-2 and TRBJ2-5; TRBD2 aligns across 10 bases. This CDR3 comprises 14 residues. V was clipped by 3 bases and J by 3 bases; unmatched bases: 1. Germline CDR1 is WSHSY and CDR2 is SAAADI. The CDR3 DNA is TGCGCCAGCAGTGACCTAGCGGGAGAAGAGACCCAGTACTTC. Translation: CASSDLAGEETQYF.

The CDR3 region has the DNA TGTGCCAGCCTGGGCGACAGGGGCTATAATTCACCCCTCCACTTT. Protein product: CASLGDRGYNSPLHF. The chain couples TRBV6-5 to TRBJ1-6; 8 bases match TRBD1. V lost 8 bases to trimming and J lost 3 bases; unmatched junction nucleotides: 6. The CDR3 is 15 amino acids. Germline CDR1 MNHEY, CDR2 SVGAGI.

The rearrangement joins TRBV7-2 to TRBJ2-7; 9 nucleotides match TRBD2. The CDR3 contains 15 residues. V was clipped by 2 bases and J by 7 bases; unmatched bases: 9. Per germline, CDR1 SGHTA and CDR2 FQGNSA. CDR3 protein: CASSLLAGGPQEQYF. CDR3 in DNA: TGTGCCAGCAGCTTACTGGCGGGAGGGCCACAGGAGCAGTACTTC.

This chain connects TRBV12-2 to TRBJ2-7; TRBD1 is the table's D call, not checked against the DNA. TRBV12-2 has pseudogene status. CDR3 length equals 14 residues. CDR3 sequence (DNA): TGTGCAAGTCGCTTAGAGGCCAGGGGTTACGAGCAGTACTTC. It encodes CASRLEARGYEQYF.

The V and J genes are TRBV11-3 and TRBJ2-1, with a possible D match to TRBD2 (6 bases). Germline CDR1 reads SGHNT; CDR2 reads YENEEA. The CDR3 length is 14 residues. V lost 6 bases to trimming and J lost 0 bases, with 9 bases between them. The CDR3 sequence: CASSDSGSYNEQFF. The CDR3 DNA is TGTGCCAGCAGTGATAGCGGCTCCTACAATGAGCAGTTCTTC. The full variable domain, with the rest looked up from reference TRBV11-3 and TRBJ2-1, is EAGVVQSPRYKIIEKKQPVAFWCNPISGHNTLYWYLQNLGQGPELLIRYENEEAVDDSQLPKDRFSAERLKGVDSTLKIQPAELGDSAVYLCASSDSGSYNEQFFGPGTRLTVL.

This clone showed up just once. The V gene is TRBV9, the J gene TRBJ2-1, with D possibly being TRBD1 (5 bases). The CDR3 covers 13 residues. Germline V gene sequence: CDR1 SGDLS, CDR2 YYNGEE. Trimming cost V 0 bases and J 9 bases, with 10 bases left between them. CDR3 in DNA: TGTGCCAGCAGCGTAGAGCGTAGGGGTGAGCAGTTCTTC. It encodes CASSVERRGEQFF.

The chain recombines TRBV18 with TRBJ2-7, with 9 nucleotides matching TRBD2. V shed 6 bases, J shed 0 bases, and the junction held 0 bases outside the gene matches. Germline V gives CDR1 KGHSH, CDR2 LQKENI. This CDR3 comprises 13 residues. The CDR3 nucleotides are TGTGCCAGCTCTAGCGGGAGCTCCTACGAGCAGTACTTC. Its protein is CASSSGSSYEQYF.

The chain uses TRBV30 and TRBJ1-2; no firm D call. Germline V gene data show CDR1 as GTSNPN and CDR2 as SVGIG (reference sequence). Trimming pared 1 base from V and 4 bases from J, leaving 19 bases between. This CDR3 contains 16 residues. The CDR3 DNA sequence: TGTGCCTGGAGTGCCAAACCGCGTATCTACGGCTATGGCTACACCTTC. The encoded protein is CAWSAKPRIYGYGYTF.

The chain is built from TRBV19 and TRBJ2-1; weak D call: TRBD1 (6 bases). The CDR3 runs 16 residues. Germline V lookup: CDR1 LNHDA, CDR2 SQIVND (reference sequence). Deletions cut 4 bases from V and 0 bases from J, with 13 bases between. CDR3 DNA: TGTGCCAGTAGTAACTACAGGGAAGGCTCCTACAATGAGCAGTTCTTC. It yields the protein CASSNYREGSYNEQFF. Combining the CDR3 with reference TRBV19 and TRBJ2-1 gives the whole variable domain DGGITQSPKYLFRKEGQNVTLSCEQNLNHDAMYWYRQDPGQGLRLIYYSQIVNDFQKGDIAEGYSVSREKKESFPLTVTSAQKNPTAFYLCASSNYREGSYNEQFFGPGTRLTVL.

This chain links TRBV6-5 with TRBJ2-1, with a tentative D call TRBD1 (6 bases). Looked up from germline, CDR1 is MNHEY and CDR2 is SVGAGI. The CDR3 is 12 amino acids. V shed 7 bases and J shed 4 bases, with 8 bases lying between them. CDR3 region: CASIDRYNEQFF. CDR3 coding DNA: TGTGCCAGCATTGACAGGTACAATGAGCAGTTCTTC.

The rearrangement links TRBV11-3 to TRBJ2-1, with D hard to call. This CDR3 is 13 amino acids long. Germline CDR1 is SGHNT and CDR2 is YENEEA. V was clipped by 0 bases and J by 9 bases, with 9 bases between them. CDR3 protein: CASSLDSRGEQFF. For the CDR3, the DNA is TGTGCCAGCAGCTTAGATTCTCGAGGTGAGCAGTTCTTC.

The rearrangement joins TRBV9 to TRBJ2-3; 9 bases align to TRBD1. Germline CDR1 is SGDLS and CDR2 is YYNGEE. The CDR3 is made up of 16 amino acids. V lost 0 bases, J lost 6 bases, and 8 bases stayed unmatched. In nucleotides, the CDR3 is TGTGCCAGCAGCGTAGTCGGGTGGACAGGGGTTGATACGCAGTATTTT. Residues: CASSVVGWTGVDTQYF.

This clone was seen only once. The chain joins TRBV15 to TRBJ1-2; weak D call: TRBD1 (5 bases). The V and J ends lost 1 base and 4 bases respectively, with 13 bases between them. Per germline, CDR1 LNHNV and CDR2 YYDKDF (reference sequence). This CDR3 contains 15 residues. The CDR3 DNA reads TGTGCCACCAGCAGAGTGACGACAGACTCCTATGGCTACACCTTC. This encodes CATSRVTTDSYGYTF.

The chain joins TRBV9 to TRBJ2-3; weak D call: TRBD1 (6 bases). The CDR3 spans 15 residues. Trimming left V 0 bases short and J 2 bases short, with 10 bases between. CDR1 and CDR2 from the germline V gene are SGDLS and YYNGEE. CDR3: CASSVAEGDTDTQYF. Here the CDR3 DNA reads TGTGCCAGCAGCGTAGCAGAGGGGGACACAGATACGCAGTATTTT.

The genes are TRBV7-9 and TRBJ2-2; possible D gene TRBD1, 6 bases. The V end was cut by 1 base, the J end by 2 bases, with 14 bases between. The CDR3 is 17 residues long. Germline V gives CDR1 SEHNR, CDR2 FQNEAQ (reference sequence). CDR3 coding DNA: TGTGCCAGCAGCTTAGTGGGGGCAGGGACAAACACCGGGGAGCTGTTTTTT. Translation: CASSLVGAGTNTGELFF. Filled out from reference TRBV7-9 and TRBJ2-2, the complete variable domain reads DTGVSQNPRHKITKRGQNVTFRCDPISEHNRLYWYRQTLGQGPEFLTYFQNEAQLEKSRLLSDRFSAERPKGSFSTLEIQRTEQGDSAMYLCASSLVGAGTNTGELFFGEGSRLTVL.

This clone was found once. The CDR3 sequence is CASSPPVLQFEQYF. The CDR3 bases are TGTGCCAGCTCACCACCGGTCCTACAGTTCGAGCAGTACTTC. The rearrangement uses TRBV18 and TRBJ2-7; D unresolved. V was trimmed by 0 bases and J by 6 bases, leaving 12 bases between them. CDR1 KGHSH and CDR2 LQKENI come from the germline V gene. The CDR3 runs to 14 residues.